This T cell receptor (beta chain) was retrieved from a study of beta chain features in type 1 diabetes. Expressed TCRB transcripts were sequenced because the isolated RNA had all been reverse transcribed beforehand. Profiling relied on immunoSEQ multiplex PCR, and the TCRdb table lists in-frame clones only, not all of them. Here the sample spans about 53,000 clones, around 60% being singletons. Sorting with CD45RO/CCR7/CD25/CD127/CD95/CD27 yielded naive, central memory, regulatory and stem-like memory CD4+ cells. This clone was observed a handful of times. Its specificity is unknown. Germline V CDR1 and CDR2: KGHSH, LQKENI. The V gene lost 3 bases and the J gene lost 4 bases, with 13 bases spanning the gap. The CDR3 is made up of 14 amino acids. Whole-study findings and limits: The VDJ junctions of type 1 diabetes patients carried fewer insertions and more deletions. Moderately but significantly shorter TCRB CDR3s were found in Type 1 diabetes patients in all four CD4+ subsets. PCR could preferentially amplify shorter templates, alike in patients and controls.

V is TRBV18 and J is TRBJ2-7, with D maybe TRBD1 (6 bases). The source is a woman in her twenties or thirties with type 1 diabetes. Sequenced input: stem cell memory CD4+ T cells from blood. CDR3 sequence (DNA): TGTGCCAGCTCACCCCGGGACACCCTGTACGAGCAGTACTTC. It codes for CASSPRDTLYEQYF. Full variable domain (missing parts from reference TRBV18 and TRBJ2-7): NAGVMQNPRHLVRRRGQEARLRCSPMKGHSHVYWYRQLPEEGLKFMVYLQKENIIDESGMPKERFSAEFPKEGPSILRIQQVVRGDSAAYFCASSPRDTLYEQYFGPGTRLTVT.